These T cell receptor beta chains were read from a single sample in a study of T cells after yellow fever vaccination. Using its own MiXCR run on the 5' RACE reads, TCRdb lists one record per CDR3 protein. The sample carries 300,000 or so distinct CDR3 sequences, approximately 13% recorded once. The sequencing here drew on CD4+ T cells sorted from PBMCs, taken 45 days after the yellow fever booster vaccination. These receptors came from a man aged 30-40 years who received the YFV17D yellow fever vaccine. Each CDR3 is given with its conserved first and last residue. D genes are given only for firm matches. Rows may omit the clone size; those that give it use once, few, many or a size class.

D	V	size	J	CDR3	DNA
TRBD2	TRBV7-2	many	TRBJ2-1	CASSLVVLAGGNEQFF	TGTGCCAGCAGCTTAGTCGTCTTAGCGGGAGGCAATGAGCAGTTCTTC
.	TRBV12-3/TRBV12-4	many	TRBJ2-7	CASSIRAYEQYF	TGTGCCAGCAGCATTAGGGCGTACGAGCAGTACTTC
.	TRBV6-4	.	TRBJ1-5	CASSDLGRSNQPQHF	TGTGCCAGCAGTGACTTAGGGAGGAGCAATCAGCCCCAGCATTTT
.	TRBV6-2/TRBV6-3	few	TRBJ1-1	CASSYVVYTEAFF	TGTGCCAGCAGTTACGTCGTATACACTGAAGCTTTCTTT
.	TRBV7-2	few	TRBJ2-2	CASSSRNSGWGELFF	TGTGCCAGCAGCTCCCGTAATAGCGGATGGGGGGAGCTGTTTTTT
.	TRBV28	.	TRBJ2-7	CDSRGLGGAPSIYEQYF	TGTGACAGCAGGGGGTTAGGGGGGGCGCCTTCAATCTACGAGCAGTACTTC
TRBD2	TRBV20-1	.	TRBJ2-7	CTASRGREGNEQYF	TGCACCGCGTCCCGGGGGAGGGAAGGGAACGAGCAGTACTTC
TRBD2	TRBV4-3	few	TRBJ2-1	CASSQEASGLYNEQFF	TGCGCCAGCAGCCAAGAGGCTAGCGGGCTATACAATGAGCAGTTCTTC
TRBD2	TRBV7-8	.	TRBJ2-5	CASSQRAGNQETQYF	TGTGCCAGCAGCCAGAGAGCGGGGAACCAAGAGACCCAGTACTTC
TRBD2	TRBV24-1	.	TRBJ2-1	CATGTAGGSGDEQFF	TGTGCCACCGGGACGGCGGGAGGGTCTGGGGATGAGCAGTTCTTC
TRBD2	TRBV6-1	.	TRBJ2-5	CASSEVGLAGRRETQYF	TGTGCCAGCAGTGAAGTCGGGCTAGCGGGTCGTCGGGAGACCCAGTACTTC
TRBD1	TRBV6-5	.	TRBJ1-5	CASSSSGGVQPQHF	TGTGCCAGCAGTTCCTCAGGGGGCGTTCAGCCCCAGCATTTT
.	TRBV24-1	few	TRBJ2-1	CATSDPRYNEQFF	TGTGCCACCAGTGATCCCCGATACAATGAGCAGTTCTTC
.	TRBV19	.	TRBJ2-3	CASSIREWDTQYF	TGTGCCAGTAGTATTCGGGAATGGGATACGCAGTATTTT
.	TRBV6-1	few	TRBJ2-1	CASRPSGRGEQFF	TGTGCCAGCAGACCCTCAGGACGGGGTGAGCAGTTCTTC
.	TRBV30	few	TRBJ2-5	CACPGHIAGVGETQYF	TGTGCCTGTCCCGGACATATCGCTGGGGTTGGAGAGACCCAGTACTTC
.	TRBV12-3/TRBV12-4	many	TRBJ2-2	CASSLDTGELFF	TGTGCCAGCAGCTTGGACACCGGGGAGCTGTTTTTT
.	TRBV12-3/TRBV12-4	few	TRBJ2-5	CASSLRASTGETQYF	TGTGCCAGCAGTTTAAGGGCCTCGACTGGAGAGACCCAGTACTTC
TRBD1	TRBV12-3/TRBV12-4	.	TRBJ2-7	CASTTLGQGTYEQYF	TGTGCCAGCACCACGCTAGGACAGGGAACCTACGAGCAGTACTTC
.	TRBV5-1	few	TRBJ2-5	CASSLAGQTQYF	TGCGCCAGCAGCTTGGCCGGGCAGACCCAGTACTTC
.	TRBV12-3/TRBV12-4	.	TRBJ1-1	CASSSPAGEAFF	TGTGCCAGCAGTTCTCCCGCGGGTGAAGCTTTCTTT
.	TRBV28	.	TRBJ2-5	CASSFHDQETQYF	TGTGCCAGCAGTTTCCATGATCAAGAGACCCAGTACTTC
TRBD2	TRBV27	few	TRBJ2-2	CASSWTSGKNTGELFF	TGTGCCAGCAGTTGGACTAGCGGGAAAAACACCGGGGAGCTGTTTTTT
TRBD1	TRBV12-3/TRBV12-4	few	TRBJ2-7	CASRVGTGGPYEQYF	TGTGCCAGCAGGGTAGGGACAGGGGGACCCTACGAGCAGTACTTC
.	TRBV5-1	.	TRBJ2-2	CASRMGGSHTGELFF	TGCGCCAGCAGGATGGGGGGAAGCCACACCGGGGAGCTGTTTTTT
.	TRBV20-1	few	TRBJ2-5	CSASPHQETQYF	TGCAGTGCTAGTCCTCACCAAGAGACCCAGTACTTC
.	TRBV5-1	.	TRBJ2-6	CASSLTASGANVLTF	TGCGCCAGCAGCCTCACAGCCTCTGGGGCCAACGTCCTGACTTTC
TRBD2	TRBV18	.	TRBJ2-3	CASSHLAGPSTDTQYF	TGTGCCAGCTCACACCTAGCGGGCCCTAGCACAGATACGCAGTATTTT
TRBD2	TRBV6-1	.	TRBJ2-3	CASSRTSGRAATDTQYF	TGTGCCAGCAGTAGGACTAGCGGGAGGGCCGCGACAGATACGCAGTATTTT
.	TRBV5-4	few	TRBJ2-2	CASSLLFGTGELFF	TGTGCCAGCAGCTTGCTATTTGGCACCGGGGAGCTGTTTTTT
TRBD2	TRBV7-2	few	TRBJ2-4	CASSQGGTSGNIQYF	TGTGCCAGCAGCCAAGGGGGGACTAGCGGAAACATTCAGTACTTC
.	TRBV24-1	few	TRBJ2-1	CATRREPLNEQFF	TGTGCCACCAGGAGGGAACCTCTAAATGAGCAGTTCTTC
.	TRBV6-5	.	TRBJ2-1	CASSHRPLNEQFF	TGTGCCAGCAGTCACCGGCCTTTGAATGAGCAGTTCTTC
.	TRBV28	.	TRBJ2-5	CASTGLDKETQYF	TGTGCCAGCACTGGACTGGATAAAGAGACCCAGTACTTC